This T cell receptor (beta chain) was captured in a study of Ad26.COV2.S vaccination and SARS-CoV-2 variants. Across the whole study: The donor participated in the COV1001 trial, in its Ad26.COV2.S arm. Donor got 5x10^10 or 1x10^11 viral particles of Ad26.COV2.S.

Study conclusions and caveats: Greater spike-specific TCR breadth was seen in vaccine recipients than in placebo recipients. Recipients of vaccine and of placebo showed similar breadth of their non-spike TCR repertoires.

V gave up 4 bases and J gave up 1 base; unmatched junction bases: 10. Germline V gene data show CDR1 as SGHTS and CDR2 as YDEGEE. This CDR3 has 16 residues. A remark on this clone: The antigen remains undetermined.

This sample's treatment: around 19 received Ad26.COV2.S at low or high dose, single or two shots; several received placebo; per-sample allocation not given. Day 63 following the first vaccine or placebo injection was when the samples were taken. Measured with immunoSEQ multiplex PCR; TCRdb has only the in-frame clones, and not every one. Among a few hundred thousand clones listed, around nine tenths were seen once. This chain connects TRBV5-8 to TRBJ2-5; 7 positions agree with TRBD2. This material consisted of peripheral blood, taken in a trial of Ad26.COV2.S vaccine versus placebo. This TCR came from a person between 18 and 60 years old who received the Ad26.COV2.S COVID-19 vaccine or a placebo. CDR3 protein: CASSPAYGGVQETQYF. Written as DNA, the CDR3 is TGTGCCAGCAGCCCAGCTTATGGGGGGGTCCAAGAGACCCAGTACTTC.